This record covers a single TCR beta chain. This sample was included in a study of blood T cell repertoires in COVID-19. Study details: Whether acute or convalescent, the COVID-19 samples came from the United States, Italy and Spain. The cDNA or gDNA used as material had been derived from T cells, B-cell-depleted T cells, or PBMCs.

The CDR3 contains 15 residues. Germline V gene sequence: CDR1 WNHNN, CDR2 SYGVQD (reference sequence). Trimming removed 5 bases from V and 1 base from J, with 15 bases in between. Under the authors' procedure: Researchers report that nucleated cell counts were estimated from reference gene primer amplification. Only in-frame clones appear in the TCRdb table, and some are missing; sequencing was by immunoSEQ multiplex PCR. The D gene and trimming were derived from the DNA, and the V and J assignments and clone size from that table. The data show 60,000 to 85,000 clones, approximately 85% seen once. The specimen sequenced was peripheral blood. This sequence originates from a man in his sixties with COVID-19, enrolled during active disease. This sequence joins TRBV10-1 and TRBJ2-7; tentatively, D is TRBD1 (6 bases). As DNA, the CDR3 is TGCGCCAGCAGTAGGATGGGGGCCGGATCCTACGAGCAGTACTTC. This codes for CASSRMGAGSYEQYF.